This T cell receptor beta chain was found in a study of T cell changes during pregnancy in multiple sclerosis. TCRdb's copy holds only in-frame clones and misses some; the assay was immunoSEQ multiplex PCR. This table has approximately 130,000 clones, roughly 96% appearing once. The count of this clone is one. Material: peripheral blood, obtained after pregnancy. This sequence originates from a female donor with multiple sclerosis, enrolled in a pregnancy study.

The DNA of the CDR3 is TGTGCCAGCAGTCCGGGACAGGGGGCGTCTGGCTACACCTTC. Amino acids: CASSPGQGASGYTF. This chain connects TRBV6-5 to TRBJ1-2, with 12 bases matching TRBD1. Germline CDR1 and CDR2: MNHEY and SVGAGI. The CDR3 consists of 14 residues. V trimming: 5 bases; J trimming: 7 bases; junction bases outside the gene matches: 5.